The clone carrying this T cell receptor beta chain was seen a single time. What it recognizes is unknown. The entry originates in a study of cytomegalovirus exposure and HLA in healthy donors. Use of 60 Vbeta and 13 Jbeta primers characterized the PCR. Sequencing used immunoSEQ multiplex PCR; TCRdb keeps in-frame clones, though not all of them. Here the sample spans about 120,000 clones, roughly 80% being singletons. Study results and limitations: According to a later analysis, most TCR beta chains associated with CMV appeared HLA-restricted. While the bulk of TCR sequences proved rare, some public TCRs turned up in many donors. It was taken for granted in presence/absence analyses that sequencing depth across donors was roughly uniform.

This CDR3 has 16 amino acids. Germline V gene lookup returns CDR1 SEHNR and CDR2 FQNEAQ (reference sequence). Germline trimming cut 4 bases from V and 0 bases from J; bases unmatched to any gene: 7. The TCR sequence derives from a woman aged 30 to 39 in good health and CMV-seropositive. The sample taken for sequencing was PBMCs. The chain combines TRBV7-9 with TRBJ2-5; 8 nucleotides agree with TRBD2. DNA for the CDR3: TGTGCCAGCAGCTCCTGGGCGGGGGGCGACCAAGAGACCCAGTACTTC. Encoded protein: CASSSWAGGDQETQYF.